This entry describes one T cell receptor beta chain. The antigen is undetermined. PCR amplification relied on 60 Vbeta primers (plus 13 Jbeta primers). Measured with immunoSEQ multiplex PCR; TCRdb has only the in-frame clones, and not every one. The sample consists of roughly 160,000 clones, about 80% of them appearing once. These data belong to a study of cytomegalovirus exposure and HLA in healthy donors. General study points: As a later analysis showed, a missense DCLRE1C variant was linked to trimming of TCR beta V- and J-genes. Available immune exposure information covered CMV serostatus only. About 87% or about 30% of the time was how often most TCR beta V segments were productive, according to an earlier analysis.

The sequence was obtained from a man aged 50 or older in good health and CMV-seropositive. Sequencing was done on a sample of PBMCs.

The CDR3 nucleotides are TGTGCCAGCAGCTTAGCGGAGGGGGGCGGGGGAGCTTTCTTT. Protein product: CASSLAEGGGGAFF. V is TRBV7-2 and J is TRBJ1-1; D perhaps matches TRBD1 (6 bases). Looked up from germline, CDR1 is SGHTA and CDR2 is FQGNSA. The CDR3 runs 14 residues. Trimming pared 0 bases from V and 10 bases from J, leaving 15 bases between.